This entry is about one T cell receptor (beta chain). The assay was immunoSEQ multiplex PCR, and TCRdb's table has in-frame clones only and misses some. The top ten clones hold about 13% of a sample with approximately 500,000 clones, 87% of them seen once. Treatment in this sample: roughly 18 received Ad26.COV2.S at low or high dose, single or two shots; several received placebo; per-sample allocation not given. Day 63 after the first injection of vaccine or placebo was the sampling time. Germline V lookup: CDR1 SGHNT, CDR2 YYREEE (reference sequence). The CDR3 sequence is 15 residues long. With V trimmed by 4 bases and J by 4 bases, 5 bases remained unmatched. These data are taken from a study of Ad26.COV2.S vaccination and SARS-CoV-2 variants.

The chain uses TRBV5-4 and TRBJ2-1; 10 bases line up with TRBD2. The source was peripheral blood, collected in a trial of Ad26.COV2.S vaccine versus placebo. This receptor was taken from a person between 18 and 65 years old who received the Ad26.COV2.S COVID-19 vaccine or a placebo. CDR3 loop: CASSQLAGLYNEQFF. The DNA of the CDR3 is TGTGCCAGCAGCCAACTAGCGGGACTTTACAATGAGCAGTTCTTC.